The T cell receptor (beta chain) described here comes from a study of T cell responses to AZD1222 COVID-19 vaccine. Study observations and caveats: Researchers took repertoire samples only after the peak T cell response had come. Receipt of two AZD1222 doses was followed by a rise in Spike-specific TCR breadth and depth. The reported proportion of spike-specific TCRs targeting unmutated variant regions was nearly half.

Data came from immunoSEQ multiplex PCR; TCRdb stores just in-frame clones and leaves some out. The table shows 150,000 to 200,000 clones, with just over 85% occurring only once. The CDR3 runs 15 residues. Deletions cut 0 bases from V and 0 bases from J, with 7 bases between. The V gene's germline CDR1 is SGHRS and CDR2 YFSETQ. About this clone itself: Its antigen is unknown.

The chain is built from TRBV5-1 and TRBJ1-3; D gene ambiguous. This TCR came from an adult in good health. The sequenced sample was peripheral blood, obtained on day 0 of AZD1222 vaccination. The CDR3 DNA reads as TGCGCCAGCAGCTTGGTACAGAACTCTGGAAACACCATATATTTT. It encodes CASSLVQNSGNTIYF.